This T cell receptor (beta chain) came from a study of T cell repertoires in cytomegalovirus infection. Study details: TCR beta signatures that were public indicated CMV infection and matching HLA type.

TCRdb ran MiXCR on the reads and lists one entry per CDR3 protein. The sample contains 510,000 or so distinct CDR3 sequences, 26% of which appear only once. V was clipped by 6 bases and J by 1 base, with 13 bases between them. The CDR3 is 15 residues long. Germline V gene data show CDR1 as MNHNY and CDR2 as SVGAGI (reference sequence). The sequence derives from a human donor in good health (CMV status not recorded). Some clones in this sample may be carry-over from other donors' samples. V is TRBV6-6 and J is TRBJ1-5; D possibly corresponds to TRBD1 (5 bases). Sequenced sample: PBMCs. As DNA, the CDR3 is TGTGCCAGCAGGGAAGGGGTGTTAAGCAATCAGCCCCAGCATTTT. As protein: CASREGVLSNQPQHF.